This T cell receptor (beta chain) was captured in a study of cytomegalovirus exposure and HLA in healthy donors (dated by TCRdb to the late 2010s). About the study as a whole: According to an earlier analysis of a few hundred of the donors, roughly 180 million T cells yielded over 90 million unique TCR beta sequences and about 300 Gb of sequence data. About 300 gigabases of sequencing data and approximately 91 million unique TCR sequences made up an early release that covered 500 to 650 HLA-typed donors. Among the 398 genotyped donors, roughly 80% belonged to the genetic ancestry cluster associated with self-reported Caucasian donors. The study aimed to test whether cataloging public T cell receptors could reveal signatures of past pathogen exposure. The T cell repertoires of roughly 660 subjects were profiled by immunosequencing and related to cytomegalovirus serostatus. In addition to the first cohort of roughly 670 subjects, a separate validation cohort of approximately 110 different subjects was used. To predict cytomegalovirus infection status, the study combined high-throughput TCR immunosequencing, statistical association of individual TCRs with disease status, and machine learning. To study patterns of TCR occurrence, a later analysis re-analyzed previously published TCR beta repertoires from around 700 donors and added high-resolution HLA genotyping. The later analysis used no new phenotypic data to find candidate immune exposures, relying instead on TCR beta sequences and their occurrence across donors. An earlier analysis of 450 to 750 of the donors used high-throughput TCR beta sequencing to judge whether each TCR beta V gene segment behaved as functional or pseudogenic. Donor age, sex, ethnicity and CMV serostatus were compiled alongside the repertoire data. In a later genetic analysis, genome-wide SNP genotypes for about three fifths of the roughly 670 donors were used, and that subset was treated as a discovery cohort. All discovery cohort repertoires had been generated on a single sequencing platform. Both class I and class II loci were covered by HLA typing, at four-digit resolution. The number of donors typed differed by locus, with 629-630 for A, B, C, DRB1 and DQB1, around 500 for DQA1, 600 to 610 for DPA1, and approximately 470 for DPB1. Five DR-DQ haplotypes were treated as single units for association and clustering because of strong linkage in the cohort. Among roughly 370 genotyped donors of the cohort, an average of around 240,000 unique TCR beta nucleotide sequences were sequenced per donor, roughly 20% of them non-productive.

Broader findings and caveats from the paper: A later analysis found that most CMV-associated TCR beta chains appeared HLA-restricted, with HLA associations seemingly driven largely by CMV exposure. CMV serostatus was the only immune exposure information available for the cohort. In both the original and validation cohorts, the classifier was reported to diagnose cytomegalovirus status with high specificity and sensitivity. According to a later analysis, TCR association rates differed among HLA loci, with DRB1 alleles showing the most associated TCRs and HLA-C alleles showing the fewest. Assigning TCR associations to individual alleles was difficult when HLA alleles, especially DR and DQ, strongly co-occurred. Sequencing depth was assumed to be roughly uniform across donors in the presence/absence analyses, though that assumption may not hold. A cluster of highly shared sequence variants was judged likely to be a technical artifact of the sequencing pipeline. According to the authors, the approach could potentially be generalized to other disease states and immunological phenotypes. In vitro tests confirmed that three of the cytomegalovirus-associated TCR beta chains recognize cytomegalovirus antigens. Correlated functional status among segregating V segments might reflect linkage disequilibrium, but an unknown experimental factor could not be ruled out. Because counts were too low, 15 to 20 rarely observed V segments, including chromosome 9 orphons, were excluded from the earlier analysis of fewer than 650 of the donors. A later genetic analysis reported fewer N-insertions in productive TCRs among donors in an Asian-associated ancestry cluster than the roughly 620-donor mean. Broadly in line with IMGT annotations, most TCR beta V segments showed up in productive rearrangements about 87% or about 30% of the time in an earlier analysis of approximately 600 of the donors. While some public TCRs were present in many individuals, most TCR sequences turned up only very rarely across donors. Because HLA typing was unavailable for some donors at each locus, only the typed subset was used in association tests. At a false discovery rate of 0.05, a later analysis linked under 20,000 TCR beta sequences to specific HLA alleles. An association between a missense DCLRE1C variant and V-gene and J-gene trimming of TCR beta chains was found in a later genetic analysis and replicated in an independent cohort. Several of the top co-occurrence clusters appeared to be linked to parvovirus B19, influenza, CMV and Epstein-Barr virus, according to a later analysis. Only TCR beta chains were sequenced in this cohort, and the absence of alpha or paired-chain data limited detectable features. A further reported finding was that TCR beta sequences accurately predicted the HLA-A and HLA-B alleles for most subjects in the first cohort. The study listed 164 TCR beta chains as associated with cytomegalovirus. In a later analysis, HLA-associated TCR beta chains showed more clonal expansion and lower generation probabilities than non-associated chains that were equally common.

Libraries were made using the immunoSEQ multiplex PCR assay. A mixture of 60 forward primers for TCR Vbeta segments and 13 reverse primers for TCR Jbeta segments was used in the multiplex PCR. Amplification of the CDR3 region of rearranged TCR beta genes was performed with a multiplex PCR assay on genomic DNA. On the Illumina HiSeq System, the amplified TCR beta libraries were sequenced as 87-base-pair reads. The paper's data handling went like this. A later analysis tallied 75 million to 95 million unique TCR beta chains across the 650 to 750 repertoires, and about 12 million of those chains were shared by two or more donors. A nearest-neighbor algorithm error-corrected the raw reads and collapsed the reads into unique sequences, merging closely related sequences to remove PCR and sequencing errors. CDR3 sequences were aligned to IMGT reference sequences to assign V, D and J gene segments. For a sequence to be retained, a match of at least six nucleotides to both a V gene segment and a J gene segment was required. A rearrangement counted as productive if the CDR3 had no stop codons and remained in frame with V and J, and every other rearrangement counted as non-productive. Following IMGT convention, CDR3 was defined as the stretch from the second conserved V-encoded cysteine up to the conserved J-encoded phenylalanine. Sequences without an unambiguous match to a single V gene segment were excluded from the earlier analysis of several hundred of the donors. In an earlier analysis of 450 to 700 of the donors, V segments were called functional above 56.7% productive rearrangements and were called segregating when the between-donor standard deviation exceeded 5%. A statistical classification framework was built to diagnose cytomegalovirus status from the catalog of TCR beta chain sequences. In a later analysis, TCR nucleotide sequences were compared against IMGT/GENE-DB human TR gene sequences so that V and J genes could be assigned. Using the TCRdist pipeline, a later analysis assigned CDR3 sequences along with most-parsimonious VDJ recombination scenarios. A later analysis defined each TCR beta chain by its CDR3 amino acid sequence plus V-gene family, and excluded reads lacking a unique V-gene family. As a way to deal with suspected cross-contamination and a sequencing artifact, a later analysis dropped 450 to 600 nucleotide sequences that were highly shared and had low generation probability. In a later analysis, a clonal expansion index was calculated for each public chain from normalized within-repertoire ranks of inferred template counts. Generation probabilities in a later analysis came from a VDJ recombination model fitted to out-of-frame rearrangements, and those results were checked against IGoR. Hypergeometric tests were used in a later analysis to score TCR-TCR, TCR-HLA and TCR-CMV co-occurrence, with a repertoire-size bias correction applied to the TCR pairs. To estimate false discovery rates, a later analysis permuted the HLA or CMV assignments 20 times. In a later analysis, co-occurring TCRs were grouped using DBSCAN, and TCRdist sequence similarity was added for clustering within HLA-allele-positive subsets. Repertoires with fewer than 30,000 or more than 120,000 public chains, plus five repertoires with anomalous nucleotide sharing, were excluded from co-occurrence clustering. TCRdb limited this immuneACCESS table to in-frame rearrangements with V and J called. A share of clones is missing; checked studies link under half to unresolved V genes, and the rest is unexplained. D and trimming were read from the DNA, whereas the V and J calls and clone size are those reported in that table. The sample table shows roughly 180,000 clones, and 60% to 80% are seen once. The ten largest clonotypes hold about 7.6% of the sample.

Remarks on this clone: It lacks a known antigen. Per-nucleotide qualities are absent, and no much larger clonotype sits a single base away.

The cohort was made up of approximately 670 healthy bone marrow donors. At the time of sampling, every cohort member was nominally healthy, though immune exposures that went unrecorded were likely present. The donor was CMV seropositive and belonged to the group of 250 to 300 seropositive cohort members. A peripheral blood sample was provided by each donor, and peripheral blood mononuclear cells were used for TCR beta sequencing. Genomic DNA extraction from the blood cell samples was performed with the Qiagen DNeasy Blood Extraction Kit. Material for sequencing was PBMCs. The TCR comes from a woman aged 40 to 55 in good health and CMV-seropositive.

The sequenced DNA: TGTGCCAGCAGTTTATCTGGCGGCTACGAGCAGTACTTC. Its translation reads: CASSLSGGYEQYF. The chain employs TRBV27 and TRBJ2-7; no D segment can be confidently identified. Deletion took 0 bases off V and 3 bases off J, with a span of 6 bases between the germline ends. Via the germline V gene (reference sequence), CDR1 is MNHEY and CDR2 SMNVEV. The CDR3 numbers 13 residues from cysteine through phenylalanine. Only the CDR3 region is kept as DNA, spanning 39 bases read in frame from base 1.